The 29 T cell receptor beta chains listed next were all sequenced from one sample in a study of early T cells in non-severe SARS-CoV-2 infection (dated by TCRdb to the early 2020s). Receptor libraries were prepared by 5' RACE. The instrument given in TCRdb is NextSeq 500. TCRdb passed the public sequencing reads through fastp at Q25 and MiXCR, retaining productive beta sequences. Merged by CDR3 protein, the rows form single entries marked with the most common genes and DNA. Present in this sample are 75,000 to 100,000 distinct CDR3 sequences, 15% of which were seen just once. The leading ten clones occupy 5.5% of the sample. Sequenced: whole blood. The receptors derive from an adult who was a healthcare worker with PCR-confirmed SARS-CoV-2 infection or an uninfected control (not recorded which).

The sample holds many counts of this clonotype. The gene calls are TRBV28 and TRBJ2-7; D possibly corresponds to TRBD1 (6 bases). V was pared by 7 bases and J by 4 bases, with 20 bases between. The CDR3 is 15 amino acids. CDR1 and CDR2 from the germline V gene are MDHEN and SYDVKM. The DNA for the CDR3 is TGTGCCAGCACCATCCGCCTCAAAACAGGGTACGAGCAGTACTTC. Residues: CASTIRLKTGYEQYF.

The chain carries TRBV10-3 and TRBJ2-7; D is uncertain. This CDR3 spans 12 amino acids. V lost 2 bases, J lost 6 bases, and 8 bases lay in between. Germline V gene data show CDR1 as ENHRY and CDR2 as SYGVKD. This CDR3 is CAISEAPSEQYF. Written as DNA, the CDR3 is TGTGCCATCAGTGAGGCTCCCTCCGAGCAGTACTTC.

This clonotype was seen a few times. The J gene is TRBJ2-2, the V gene TRBV7-2; 7 bases match TRBD2. V dropped 5 bases and J dropped 7; count of bases not matched to a gene: 10. Germline-derived CDR1 and CDR2 are SGHTA and FQGNSA. The CDR3 has 15 amino acids. The CDR3 reads CASSTRRERGGELFF. The CDR3 bases are TGTGCCAGCAGCACAAGGCGGGAGCGCGGCGGGGAGCTGTTTTTT.

This clonotype was observed a few times. The junction and the germline gene differ at one end; a read error may be behind it. The genes are TRBV6-1 and TRBJ1-5; D is possibly TRBD1 (5 bases). The CDR3 runs to 17 residues. CDR1 is MNHNS, CDR2 SASEGT, per germline. In DNA, the CDR3 is TGTGCCAGCAGGGAAGGACAAGGCCTTTTGGGCAATCAGCCCCAGCATTTT. Translating it yields CASREGQGLLGNQPQHF.

V and J are TRBV13 and TRBJ1-1; D is undetermined. This CDR3 has 13 residues. Germline V gene sequence: CDR1 PRHDT, CDR2 FYEKMQ (reference sequence). V shed 0 bases and J shed 5 bases, with 7 bases lying between them. The CDR3 here is CASSLGIWTEAFF. Written as DNA, the CDR3 is TGTGCCAGCAGCTTAGGCATATGGACTGAAGCTTTCTTT. The full variable domain, in which reference TRBV13 and TRBJ1-1 provide the parts outside the CDR3, is AAGVIQSPRHLIKEKRETATLKCYPIPRHDTVYWYQQGPGQDPQFLISFYEKMQSDKGSIPDRFSAQQFSDYHSELNMSSLELGDSALYFCASSLGIWTEAFFGQGTRLTVV.

The chain is built from TRBV28 and TRBJ2-4; D uncertain. CDR3 size: 14 residues. The germline V gene encodes CDR1 MDHEN and CDR2 SYDVKM. V was shortened by 4 bases and J by 0 bases, with 7 bases between the two germline ends. CDR3 amino acids: CASSWAGAKNIQYF. The CDR3 DNA sequence: TGTGCCAGCAGTTGGGCAGGAGCCAAAAACATTCAGTACTTC. Drawing the rest from reference TRBV28 and TRBJ2-4, the complete variable domain is DVKVTQSSRYLVKRTGEKVFLECVQDMDHENMFWYRQDPGLGLRLIYFSYDVKMKEKGDIPEGYSVSREKKERFSLILESASTNQTSMYLCASSWAGAKNIQYFGAGTRLSVL.

This chain joins TRBV7-9 and TRBJ2-5, with a weak D call TRBD2 (6 bases). This CDR3 is 18 amino acids long. Trimming cost V 0 bases and J 1 base, with 18 bases left between them. Germline V CDR1 and CDR2: SEHNR, FQNEAQ (reference sequence). The CDR3 DNA sequence: TGTGCCAGCAGCTTAGCCCGGAGGGGCAGGGCCCCCCAAGAGACCCAGTACTTC. Encoded protein: CASSLARRGRAPQETQYF. The full variable domain, rest sourced from reference TRBV7-9 and TRBJ2-5, is DTGVSQNPRHKITKRGQNVTFRCDPISEHNRLYWYRQTLGQGPEFLTYFQNEAQLEKSRLLSDRFSAERPKGSFSTLEIQRTEQGDSAMYLCASSLARRGRAPQETQYFGPGTRLLVL.

The chain recombines TRBV3-1 with TRBJ2-4; D uncertain. V dropped 0 bases and J dropped 0 bases, with 3 bases sitting between them. The CDR3 has 14 residues. Germline lookup yields CDR1 LGHDT and CDR2 YNNKEL (reference sequence). CDR3 sequence reads: CASSQELAKNIQYF. The CDR3 nucleotides read TGTGCCAGCAGCCAAGAATTAGCCAAAAACATTCAGTACTTC.

This clonotype was picked up a small number of times. The chain has TRBV28 and TRBJ1-2; 7 nucleotides line up with TRBD1. V dropped 6 bases and J dropped 13; count of bases not matched to a gene: 11. The CDR3 runs to 12 residues. CDR1 is MDHEN, CDR2 SYDVKM, per germline. CDR3 protein: CASSPRGGAFTF. Here the CDR3 DNA reads TGTGCCAGCAGCCCTCGAGGGGGCGCTTTCACCTTC.

The V and J genes are TRBV28 and TRBJ2-5, with 7 bases matching TRBD2. The CDR3 length is 14 residues. Germline loops: CDR1 MDHEN, CDR2 SYDVKM. After removal of 4 bases from V and 2 bases from J, the junction contained 4 bases not matched to a gene. The chain's CDR3 is CASSSLAPQETQYF. The CDR3 DNA is TGTGCCAGCAGTTCACTAGCGCCTCAAGAGACCCAGTACTTC.

This clonotype was observed a handful of times. V gene TRBV7-2 combines with J gene TRBJ1-5; the D is unclear. The CDR3 is 13 amino acids. Germline CDR1 SGHTA, CDR2 FQGNSA. Trimming took 8 bases from V and 2 from J, leaving 10 bases between them. For the CDR3, the DNA is TGTGCCAGCGCCCAAAGGGGCAATCAGCCCCAGCATTTT. Encoded protein: CASAQRGNQPQHF.

This chain links TRBV27 with TRBJ1-1; the D is unclear. Trimming removed 6 bases from V and 0 bases from J, with 20 bases in between. Per the germline V gene, CDR1 is MNHEY and CDR2 is SMNVEV (reference sequence). The CDR3 length is 17 residues. The CDR3: CASSINPLRGLNTEAFF. The CDR3 nucleotides read TGTGCCAGCAGCATCAACCCTCTTCGGGGTCTGAACACTGAAGCTTTCTTT.

A few counts support this clonotype. The chain uses TRBV27 and TRBJ2-1, with D possibly being TRBD2 (5 bases). Germline-derived CDR1 and CDR2 are MNHEY and SMNVEV (reference sequence). This CDR3 is built from 12 residues. Trimming took off 8 bases at V and 9 bases at J, with 14 bases between the two ends. As DNA, the CDR3 is TGTGCCAGCGGGAGACCCGGAATTGAGCAGTTCTTC. This sequence encodes CASGRPGIEQFF.

V gene TRBV7-8 combines with J gene TRBJ2-1; D gene ambiguous. V was trimmed by 5 bases and J by 4 bases, leaving 12 bases between them. The germline CDR1 and CDR2 sequences are SGHVS and FQNEAQ. The CDR3 spans 14 residues. CDR3 protein: CASSRGRIYNEQFF. As DNA, the CDR3 is TGTGCCAGCAGCCGCGGACGGATTTACAATGAGCAGTTCTTC. Full variable domain (remainder filled in from reference TRBV7-8 and TRBJ2-1): GAGVSQSPRYKVAKRGQDVALRCDPISGHVSLFWYQQALGQGPEFLTYFQNEAQLDKSGLPSDRFFAERPEGSVSTLKIQRTQQEDSAVYLCASSRGRIYNEQFFGPGTRLTVL.

This clonotype was picked up a small number of times. The genes are TRBV28 and TRBJ2-5; D is unclear. The CDR3 runs 12 residues. Trimming shortened V by 3 bases and J by 5 bases, and 7 bases separated the two germline ends. Germline lookup yields CDR1 MDHEN and CDR2 SYDVKM. CDR3 bases: TGTGCCAGCAGTTTTTATTCGGAGACCCAGTACTTC. Translating it yields CASSFYSETQYF.

The CDR3 loop is CSASAIGTDTQYF. DNA of the CDR3: TGCAGTGCTAGCGCTATAGGCACAGATACGCAGTATTTT. This chain connects TRBV20-1 to TRBJ2-3; D remains ambiguous. The germline V gene has CDR1 DFQATT and CDR2 SNEGSKA (reference sequence). This CDR3 is built from 13 residues. Trimming shortened V by 3 bases and J by 1 base, and 8 bases separated the two germline ends.

This clonotype showed up many times. The chain recombines TRBV29-1 with TRBJ1-1; D perhaps matches TRBD1 (5 bases). The germline V and J ends were trimmed by 1 base and 0 bases, with 6 bases remaining between them. CDR1 and CDR2 from the germline V gene are SQVTM and ANQGSEA. The CDR3 spans 13 residues. The chain's CDR3 is CSVEGTMNTEAFF. CDR3 nucleotides: TGCAGCGTTGAAGGGACAATGAACACTGAAGCTTTCTTT.

The V gene is TRBV9, the J gene TRBJ1-2; D possibly corresponds to TRBD1 (5 bases). The length of the CDR3 is 16 residues. Looked up from germline, CDR1 is SGDLS and CDR2 is YYNGEE. The V end lost 4 bases, the J end lost 2 bases, and 18 bases lay between the germline ends. The CDR3 region has the DNA TGTGCCAGCAGCCCACACCCGGCAGGGCTAAACTATGGCTACACCTTC. As protein: CASSPHPAGLNYGYTF.

The V call is TRBV7-3, the J call TRBJ2-3; TRBD2 agrees at 9 bases. The V gene's germline CDR1 is SGHTA and CDR2 FQGTGA. V trimming: 8 bases; J trimming: 5 bases; junction bases outside the gene matches: 11. The CDR3 loop spans 15 amino acids. CDR3: CASATGTSRGDTQYF. The DNA for the CDR3 is TGTGCCAGCGCGACCGGGACTAGCCGTGGAGATACGCAGTATTTT.

The gene calls are TRBV2 and TRBJ2-7; D is unresolved. Trimming stripped 3 bases from V and 0 bases from J, with 6 bases between. Germline CDR1 reads SNHLY; CDR2 reads FYNNEI. The CDR3 is 13 residues long. The CDR3: CASSDWYSYEQYF. DNA of the CDR3: TGTGCCAGCAGTGATTGGTACTCCTACGAGCAGTACTTC.

This clonotype ranks as medium-sized (0.01 to 0.1%). V is TRBV7-2 and J is TRBJ1-5; weak D call: TRBD1 (6 bases). Deletions cut 3 bases from V and 8 bases from J, with 14 bases between. CDR1 is SGHTA and CDR2 is FQGNSA in the germline V gene. The CDR3 is 14 residues long. The CDR3 nucleotides are TGTGCCAGCAGCTTCGGACAGACCATGGAGCCCCAGCATTTT. This gives the protein CASSFGQTMEPQHF.

This clonotype came up many times. The CDR3 here is CASSPPGVGETQYF. The CDR3 nucleotides read TGTGCCAGCAGCCCCCCCGGGGTCGGGGAGACCCAGTACTTC. The V and J genes are TRBV9 and TRBJ2-5, with D possibly TRBD2 on 5 matching bases. With 4 bases removed from V and 5 bases from J, the gap between germline ends came to 15 bases. Germline V gene lookup returns CDR1 SGDLS and CDR2 YYNGEE. The CDR3 runs 14 residues. The variable domain in full, completed from reference TRBV9 and TRBJ2-5, reads DSGVTQTPKHLITATGQRVTLRCSPRSGDLSVYWYQQSLDQGLQFLIQYYNGEERAKGNILERFSAQQFPDLHSELNLSSLELGDSALYFCASSPPGVGETQYFGPGTRLLVL.

This clonotype was counted between two and nine times. The chain combines TRBV5-4 with TRBJ1-2, with TRBD1 matching over 7 bases. The trim removed 4 bases at V and 0 bases at J, leaving 9 bases unmatched. The CDR3 sequence is 16 residues long. The germline gives CDR1 SGHNT, CDR2 YYREEE (reference sequence). The CDR3 coding sequence is TGTGCCAGCAGCCTAAGTGTTGGGACAGCTAACTATGGCTACACCTTC. This gives the protein CASSLSVGTANYGYTF. Full variable domain (rest looked up from reference TRBV5-4 and TRBJ1-2): ETGVTQSPTHLIKTRGQQVTLRCSSQSGHNTVSWYQQALGQGPQFIFQYYREEENGRGNFPPRFSGLQFPNYSSELNVNALELDDSALYLCASSLSVGTANYGYTFGSGTRLTVV.

The chain carries TRBV5-1 and TRBJ1-1, with 7 nucleotides matching TRBD1. Germline CDR1 reads SGHRS; CDR2 reads YFSETQ. The V and J ends lost 2 bases and 3 bases, in that order; junction bases with no gene match: 7. The length of the CDR3 is 15 residues. CDR3 amino acids: CASSLNEGAHTEAFF. CDR3 in DNA: TGCGCCAGCAGCTTAAATGAGGGGGCGCACACTGAAGCTTTCTTT.

This clonotype occurred a few times. The chain joins TRBV7-9 to TRBJ1-2, with TRBD1 as a possible D gene (5 bases). V was shortened by 10 bases and J by 2 bases, with 11 bases between the two germline ends. The CDR3 consists of 12 residues. The germline V gene has CDR1 SEHNR and CDR2 FQNEAQ (reference sequence). The CDR3 is CATPQGNYGYTF. The DNA of the CDR3 is TGTGCCACTCCCCAGGGAAACTATGGCTACACCTTC.

The chain combines TRBV4-1 with TRBJ1-3; D is unclear. There are 13 residues in the CDR3. Trimming took off 0 bases at V and 4 bases at J, with 4 bases between the two ends. Germline CDR1 MGHRA, CDR2 YSYEKL. CDR3 amino acids: CASSQDQGNTIYF. The CDR3 region has the DNA TGCGCCAGCAGCCAAGATCAGGGAAACACCATATATTTT.

The chain joins TRBV20-1 to TRBJ1-5; D ambiguous. The germline V and J ends were trimmed by 5 bases and 6 bases, with 23 bases remaining between them. The CDR3 runs 16 residues. The germline CDR1 and CDR2 sequences are DFQATT and SNEGSKA (reference sequence). The CDR3 region is CSAETAAGNDVQPQHF. In nucleotides, the CDR3 is TGCAGTGCTGAGACGGCGGCGGGCAATGACGTTCAGCCCCAGCATTTT.

In its sample, this clonotype was seen many times. This chain uses TRBV7-9 with TRBJ1-5; a weak D match, TRBD1 (5 bases). Germline CDR1 is SEHNR and CDR2 is FQNEAQ (reference sequence). Trimming stripped 0 bases from V and 9 bases from J, with 9 bases between. The CDR3 covers 13 residues. The chain's CDR3 is CASSLASRGPQHF. Here the CDR3 DNA reads TGTGCCAGCAGCTTAGCTAGTAGGGGGCCCCAGCATTTT.

This clonotype occurred once. The V gene is TRBV4-3, the J gene TRBJ2-1; 14 nucleotides line up with TRBD2. With 0 bases clipped from V and 10 bases from J, the junction kept 5 bases outside the gene matches. Germline V gene lookup returns CDR1 LGHNA and CDR2 YSLEER. CDR3 length: 16 amino acids. The CDR3 loop reads CASSQDSGLAGGEQFF. CDR3 sequence (DNA): TGCGCCAGCAGCCAAGATTCCGGACTAGCGGGAGGAGAGCAGTTCTTC.